This entry is about one T cell receptor (beta chain). No antigen is known for it. This sample is drawn from a study of cytomegalovirus exposure and HLA in healthy donors. The overall study: The study's early data release held around 85 million unique TCRs from HLA-typed donors. Study findings and constraints: Follow-up analysis seemed to connect common viral pathogens with several of the most significant clusters identified. Association of a missense DCLRE1C variant with TCR beta V- and J-gene trimming was reported in a later analysis. Later work showed greater clonal expansion in HLA-associated TCR beta chains than in equally common others.

The germline V gene has CDR1 LNHDA and CDR2 SQIVND (reference sequence). The CDR3 has 13 residues. V was pared by 8 bases and J by 3 bases, with 4 bases of the junction left unmatched. Primers for the PCR totalled 60 Vbeta and 13 Jbeta. Libraries were prepared by immunoSEQ multiplex PCR; TCRdb keeps only in-frame clonotypes and omits some of them. The repertoire holds about 160,000 clones, with approximately 78% as singletons. The chain employs TRBV19 and TRBJ2-4; TRBD1 aligns across 7 bases. Source material: PBMCs. This TCR came from a male donor in good health and CMV-seropositive. Here the CDR3 DNA reads TGTGCCAGTGCCGACAGGGACAAAAACATTCAGTACTTC. This codes for CASADRDKNIQYF.